This T cell receptor delta chain was obtained from a study of Vδ1+ human thymocytes. Findings of the study overall: In the thymus, TRG and TRD repertoires looked highly polyclonal with Gaussian CDR3 lengths.

Germline-derived CDR1 and CDR2 are TSWWSYY and QGS. V was pared by 0 bases and J by 1 base, with 4 bases of the junction left unmatched. The CDR3 covers 17 residues. The template was reverse-transcribed extracted RNA. Multiplex PCR used pooled V-gene forward primers and a constant-region reverse primer to amplify CDR3s. TCRdb re-called the multiplex PCR reads through CATT. The sample has around 19,000 delta-chain clones, 8% to 10% seen once. Concerning this clone itself: What it binds is not known.

Thymocytes were sorted as CD3+ TCRVdelta1+ TCRVdelta2- after alphabeta T cell depletion. Vdelta1+ thymocyte sorts reached between about 98% and 99.6% purity. Sequencing was done on a sample of Vdelta1+ gamma-delta thymocytes from the thymus. Subset specified: FACS-sorted CD3+ TCRalphabeta- TCRVdelta1+ TCRVdelta2- thymocytes. The receptor was derived from a child less than two years old who had congenital heart surgery. The gene calls are TRDV1 and TRDJ1; 11 bases are a match to TRDD3. The CDR3 region is CALGELPWGIRTDKLIF. DNA of the CDR3: TGTGCTCTTGGGGAACTGCCTTGGGGGATACGCACCGATAAACTCATCTTT.